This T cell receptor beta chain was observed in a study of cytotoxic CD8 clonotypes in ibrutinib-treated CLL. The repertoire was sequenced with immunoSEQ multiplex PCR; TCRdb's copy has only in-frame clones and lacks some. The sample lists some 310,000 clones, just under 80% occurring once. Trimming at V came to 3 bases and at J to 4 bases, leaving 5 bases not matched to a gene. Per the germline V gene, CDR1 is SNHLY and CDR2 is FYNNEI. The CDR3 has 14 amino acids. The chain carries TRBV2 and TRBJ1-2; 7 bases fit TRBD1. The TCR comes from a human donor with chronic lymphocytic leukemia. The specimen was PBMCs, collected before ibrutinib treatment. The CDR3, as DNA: TGTGCCAGCAGTGAGCCGGGACAGCGCTATGGCTACACCTTC. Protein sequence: CASSEPGQRYGYTF.